This T cell receptor (beta chain) is from a study of cytomegalovirus exposure and HLA in healthy donors. Overall study findings and caveats: Investigators reported over 150 TCR beta chains as tied to cytomegalovirus. An analysis done earlier found most TCR beta V segments productive about 90% or about 30% of the time. A later analysis showed HLA-associated TCR beta chains outstripping equally common others in clonal expansion. A later analysis reported that several of the most significant clusters appeared to be linked to common viral pathogens, among them Epstein-Barr virus.

Germline V CDR1 and CDR2: SGHRS, YFSETQ. The CDR3 consists of 14 residues. PCR was performed using 60 Vbeta and 13 Jbeta primers. Sequenced by immunoSEQ multiplex PCR; TCRdb stores in-frame clones only, minus some. The table lists roughly 120,000 clones, around 67% of them singletons. For this clone: Its target is unknown. The germline gene is not matched at one end of the junction; a read error may be the cause.

Sequenced input: PBMCs. This chain links TRBV5-1 with TRBJ1-1; 10 bases map to TRBD1. This sequence was found in a man in his 60s in good health and CMV-seropositive. The CDR3: CAGSLVGTGDEAFF. The CDR3 nucleotides are TGCGCCGGCAGCTTGGTGGGGACAGGGGATGAAGCTTTCTTT. Based on the CDR3 plus reference TRBV5-1 and TRBJ1-1, the full variable domain is KAGVTQTPRYLIKTRGQQVTLSCSPISGHRSVSWYQQTPGQGLQFLFEYFSETQRNKGNFPGRFSGRQFSNSRSEMNVSTLELGDSALYLCAGSLVGTGDEAFFGQGTRLTVV.